This T cell receptor (beta chain) was sequenced in a study of blood T cell repertoires in COVID-19. Looking at the study overall: From the United States, Italy and Spain came samples of acute and convalescent COVID-19. T cells, B-cell-depleted T cells, or PBMCs provided the cDNA or gDNA that served as material.

Sequencing used immunoSEQ multiplex PCR; TCRdb keeps in-frame clones, though not all of them. This table holds 200,000 to 250,000 clones, approximately 90% found once. Study members were between about 18 and 89 years old and lived in 20 to 30 US regions. Germline lookup yields CDR1 MNHEY and CDR2 SVGEGT. V was cut by 2 bases and J by 5 bases, with 15 bases left in between. The CDR3 is 15 amino acids. Sequenced: PBMCs or T cells enriched from blood (not recorded which). The V and J genes are TRBV6-2 or TRBV6-3 and TRBJ1-2, with a tentative D call TRBD1 (5 bases). This TCR was sampled from a woman between 25 and 40 years old who had recovered from COVID-19. CDR3 nucleotides: TGTGCCAGCAGTTACAGGCTGCCGACAGATTATGGCTACACCTTC. It specifies CASSYRLPTDYGYTF.